This T cell receptor beta chain was identified during a study of cytomegalovirus exposure and HLA in healthy donors. The CDR3 length is 14 residues. CDR1 MNHEY and CDR2 SMNVEV come from the germline V gene (reference sequence). Trimming took 5 bases from V and 2 from J, leaving 11 bases between them. There were likely unrecorded immune exposures, though donors were nominally healthy when sampled. The PCR had 60 Vbeta and 13 Jbeta primers. This table comes from immunoSEQ multiplex PCR, and its TCRdb copy is limited to in-frame clones, with some not included. The sample carries roughly 150,000 clones, roughly 88% recorded once. For this clone: Its antigen is undetermined.

Study results and caveats: Analyses of presence/absence relied on an assumption of roughly uniform sequencing depth across donors. In a later analysis, several top co-occurrence clusters appeared linked to parvovirus B19, influenza, CMV and Epstein-Barr virus. Cytomegalovirus-associated status was assigned to about 170 TCR beta chains.

The sequencing sample was made of PBMCs. This clonotype originated in a boy aged 2 to 9 in good health and CMV-seronegative. The chain links TRBV27 to TRBJ2-3, with a tentative D call TRBD2 (5 bases). The CDR3, as DNA: TGTGCCAGCAGTCCCTCCGGGGACACAGATACGCAGTATTTT. It specifies CASSPSGDTDTQYF.